A single sample gave rise to the 16 T cell receptor beta chains below, sequenced in a study of blood T cells in healthy people across ages. The authors ran a second PCR of roughly 6 to 12 cycles using a sample-barcoded 5' primer and a J-beta primer mix. TCRdb fed the 5' RACE reads into MiXCR, producing one record per CDR3 protein. The table records 1,500,000 or so distinct CDR3 sequences, approximately 63% of them present only once. The source material was blood. These receptors all come from a man between 18 and 29 years old in good health.

The V gene is TRBV29-1, the J gene TRBJ2-1; D is unclear. Germline CDR1 is SQVTM and CDR2 is ANQGSEA. V lost 0 bases and J 4 bases, leaving 13 bases between the germline ends. This CDR3 has 15 residues. This CDR3 is CSVEDRASKYNEQFF. The CDR3 nucleotides are TGCAGCGTTGAAGACCGGGCCTCGAAATACAATGAGCAGTTCTTC.

The chain recombines TRBV30 with TRBJ1-1; no clear D gene. Trimming shortened V by 4 bases and J by 0 bases, and 9 bases separated the two germline ends. The germline V gene has CDR1 GTSNPN and CDR2 SVGIG (reference sequence). The CDR3 covers 13 residues. The CDR3 nucleotides are TGTGCCTGGATTGTAGGCTTGAACACTGAAGCTTTCTTT. Its protein product is CAWIVGLNTEAFF.

CDR3 sequence reads: CATSAGGPNTEAFF. CDR3 coding DNA: TGTGCCACCTCAGCGGGAGGGCCGAACACTGAAGCTTTCTTT. The gene calls are TRBV27 and TRBJ1-1; D is ambiguous. Per germline, CDR1 MNHEY and CDR2 SMNVEV (reference sequence). The CDR3 loop spans 14 amino acids. The V end was cut by 10 bases, the J end by 1 base, with 16 bases between.

V is TRBV14 and J is TRBJ2-1, with unresolved D. Germline CDR1 SGHDN, CDR2 FVKESK. Trimming took 1 base from V and 7 from J, leaving 8 bases between them. The CDR3 runs 13 residues. The DNA of the CDR3 is TGTGCCAGCAGCCAAGCCATCGGGAATGAGCAGTTCTTC. This translates into CASSQAIGNEQFF.

The chain is built from TRBV4-1 and TRBJ2-4, with D uncertain. Germline V gene lookup returns CDR1 MGHRA and CDR2 YSYEKL. The CDR3 is made up of 14 amino acids. Between the trimmed V and J ends, which lost 0 bases and 4 bases, there was a span of 7 bases. The CDR3 here is CASSQDLVKNIQYF. The CDR3 DNA reads as TGCGCCAGCAGCCAAGATTTGGTAAAAAACATTCAGTACTTC.

The chain couples TRBV4-3 to TRBJ2-1; 7 nucleotides align to TRBD2. There are 15 residues in the CDR3. With V trimmed by 4 bases and J by 5 bases, 8 bases remained unmatched. In germline, CDR1 is LGHNA, CDR2 YSLEER. DNA of the CDR3: TGCGCCAGCAGCCGCATACCTAGCGGAAACAATGAGCAGTTCTTC. Protein: CASSRIPSGNNEQFF.

The DNA of the CDR3 is TGCAGTGCCACTAGCGGGGAGAGGTACGGCAATGAGCAGTTCTTC. Its protein is CSATSGERYGNEQFF. The chain recombines TRBV20-1 with TRBJ2-1; TRBD2 agrees at 10 bases. With V trimmed by 6 bases and J by 6 bases, 11 bases remained unmatched. This CDR3 contains 15 residues. Per germline, CDR1 DFQATT and CDR2 SNEGSKA (reference sequence).

CDR3 sequence (DNA): TGTGCCAGCAGCTCCCAGTCCCGAAGGGCCAAAAACATTCAGTACTTC. Residues: CASSSQSRRAKNIQYF. This chain uses TRBV5-6 with TRBJ2-4, with D hard to call. The V end was cut by 3 bases, the J end by 1 base, with 14 bases between. CDR1 is SGHDT and CDR2 is YYEEEE in the germline V gene. The CDR3 sequence is 16 residues long.

This clonotype was detected a few times. The chain combines TRBV4-2 with TRBJ2-4; D is unclear. The CDR3 is 13 amino acids. Per germline, CDR1 LGHNA and CDR2 YNFKEQ. V was clipped by 3 bases and J by 6 bases, with 9 bases between them. This CDR3 reads CASSQWAVNIQYF. In nucleotides, the CDR3 is TGTGCCAGCAGCCAGTGGGCAGTAAACATTCAGTACTTC.

The chain combines TRBV15 with TRBJ2-5; 11 nucleotides align to TRBD2. In germline, CDR1 is LNHNV, CDR2 YYDKDF (reference sequence). The CDR3 runs 14 residues. V lost 2 bases to trimming and J lost 11 bases; unmatched junction nucleotides: 7. In nucleotides, the CDR3 is TGTGCCACCAGCAGAACTAGCGGGAGTCGGGAGCAGTACTTC. Its translation is CATSRTSGSREQYF.

This chain links TRBV29-1 with TRBJ2-5; TRBD2 might be the D (6 bases). There are 12 residues in the CDR3. The V end lost 4 bases, the J end lost 1 base, and 7 bases lay between the germline ends. CDR1 is SQVTM, CDR2 ANQGSEA, per germline. CDR3 region: CSVGDFQETQYF. CDR3 in DNA: TGCAGCGTTGGGGACTTCCAAGAGACCCAGTACTTC.

The rearrangement links TRBV4-2 to TRBJ1-2; D not resolved. This CDR3 spans 15 amino acids. Germline CDR1 and CDR2: LGHNA and YNFKEQ. V was clipped by 4 bases and J by 8 bases, with 20 bases between them. This CDR3 is CASSPSGQSARGYTF. The CDR3 coding sequence is TGTGCCAGCAGCCCTTCCGGGCAGTCGGCCCGGGGCTACACCTTC.

This clonotype was found once. The chain links TRBV29-1 to TRBJ2-4; 9 nucleotides align to TRBD2. Near its end, the DNA agrees better with TRBJ2-7, so the J call may be wrong. Looked up from germline, CDR1 is SQVTM and CDR2 is ANQGSEA. CDR3 length: 13 amino acids. CDR3 residues: CSVQTSGSYEQYF. The CDR3, as DNA: TGCAGCGTCCAGACTAGCGGAAGCTACGAGCAGTACTTC.

The chain employs TRBV20-1 and TRBJ2-5; the match to TRBD2 covers 7 bases. Germline CDR1 and CDR2: DFQATT and SNEGSKA (reference sequence). V gave up 5 bases and J gave up 3 bases; unmatched junction bases: 6. This CDR3 is built from 13 residues. DNA of the CDR3: TGCAGTGCTGGCCGGGGGGTCGAAGAGACCCAGTACTTC. Translated: CSAGRGVEETQYF.

This chain joins TRBV3-1 and TRBJ2-1; perhaps TRBD1 as D (6 bases). CDR1 LGHDT and CDR2 YNNKEL come from the germline V gene (reference sequence). The ends were cut back, 3 bases at V and 3 bases at J, with 12 bases in the middle. The CDR3 sequence is 15 residues long. The CDR3: CASSQRGILYNEQFF. For the CDR3, the DNA is TGTGCCAGCAGCCAGAGGGGGATTCTCTACAATGAGCAGTTCTTC.

J is TRBJ1-3 and V is TRBV20-1; D possibly corresponds to TRBD1 (5 bases). V dropped 6 bases and J dropped 3 bases, with 9 bases sitting between them. The CDR3 is 12 amino acids. Germline V gene sequence: CDR1 DFQATT, CDR2 SNEGSKA (reference sequence). In nucleotides, the CDR3 is TGCAGTGCAGGGACCTATGGAAACACCATATATTTT. Translation: CSAGTYGNTIYF.